Below, 6 T cell receptor beta chains from the same sample are listed, as sequenced in a study of beta chain features in type 1 diabetes. The study reverse transcribed the entire isolated RNA, so it sequenced expressed TCRB transcripts. Method: immunoSEQ multiplex PCR; TCRdb's copy keeps in-frame clones and lacks some. The data show some 150,000 clones, around 10% seen once. The sequenced sample consisted of central memory CD4+ T cells from blood. The receptors stem from a man aged 18 to 35 in good health.

V is TRBV5-4 and J is TRBJ2-4; D gene ambiguous. Trimming removed 3 bases from V and 1 base from J, with 5 bases in between. This CDR3 contains 13 residues. Germline V gene sequence: CDR1 SGHNT, CDR2 YYREEE (reference sequence). Here the CDR3 reads CASSSQAKNIQYF. The CDR3 DNA reads TGTGCCAGCAGCTCGCAGGCCAAAAACATTCAGTACTTC.

The V and J genes are TRBV27 and TRBJ2-5, with a weak D call TRBD2 (5 bases). Trimming stripped 2 bases from V and 4 bases from J, with 20 bases between. Germline V CDR1 and CDR2: MNHEY, SMNVEV (reference sequence). The CDR3 has 17 residues. The CDR3 nucleotides read TGTGCCAGCAGTTTAATTGGGAGCGGAAGAGAGGGAGAGACCCAGTACTTC. This sequence encodes CASSLIGSGREGETQYF.

This clone was observed a handful of times. The V call is TRBV5-1, the J call TRBJ2-4; no reliable D call. Between the trimmed V and J ends, which lost 4 bases and 14 bases, there was a span of 13 bases. CDR3 length equals 11 residues. The V gene's germline CDR1 is SGHRS and CDR2 YFSETQ. For the CDR3, the DNA is TGCGCCAGCAGCGCCGACGGACCGAAGTACTTC. It translates to CASSADGPKYF.

Only a few counts were recorded for this clone. The chain couples TRBV29-1 to TRBJ2-6; maybe TRBD1 (5 bases). Germline-derived CDR1 and CDR2 are SQVTM and ANQGSEA. CDR3 length: 13 residues. Deletions cut 3 bases from V and 2 bases from J, with 5 bases between. The CDR3 protein is CSVDRAGANVLTF. CDR3 in DNA: TGCAGCGTTGACAGGGCTGGGGCCAACGTCCTGACTTTC.

The chain couples TRBV29-1 to TRBJ1-1; no definite D call. The CDR3 is 13 residues long. V lost 2 bases and J 2 bases, leaving 9 bases between the germline ends. Germline CDR1 is SQVTM and CDR2 is ANQGSEA. CDR3 in amino acids: CSVETSINTEAFF. DNA for the CDR3: TGCAGCGTTGAAACCTCGATTAACACTGAAGCTTTCTTT.

This clone came up a few times. The chain recombines TRBV28 with TRBJ2-7; TRBD2 agrees at 12 bases. The length of the CDR3 is 14 residues. The V segment lost 5 bases and the J segment 6 bases; nucleotides outside the gene matches: 5. Germline V gene lookup returns CDR1 MDHEN and CDR2 SYDVKM. The CDR3 protein is CASSDLAGGPEQYF. CDR3 coding DNA: TGTGCCAGCAGTGACCTAGCGGGAGGGCCCGAGCAGTACTTC.